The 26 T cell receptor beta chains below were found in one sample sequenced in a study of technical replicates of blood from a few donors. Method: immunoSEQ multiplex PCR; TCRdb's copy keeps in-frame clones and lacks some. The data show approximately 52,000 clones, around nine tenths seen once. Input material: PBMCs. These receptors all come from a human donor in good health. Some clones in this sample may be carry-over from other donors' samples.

DNA for the CDR3: TGTGCCAGCAGCGGCCAATCCTACAATGAGCAGTTCTTC. It specifies CASSGQSYNEQFF. V and J are TRBV14 and TRBJ2-1, with no clear D. The V gene lost 5 bases and the J gene lost 1 base, with 6 bases spanning the gap. The CDR3 runs 13 residues. Per the germline V gene, CDR1 is SGHDN and CDR2 is FVKESK.

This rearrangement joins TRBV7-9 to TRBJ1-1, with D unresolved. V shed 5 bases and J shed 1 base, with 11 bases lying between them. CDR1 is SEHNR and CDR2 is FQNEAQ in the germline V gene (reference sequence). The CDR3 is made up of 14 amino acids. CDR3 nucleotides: TGTGCCAGCAGCCCCTTTGAGGGGAACACTGAAGCTTTCTTT. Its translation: CASSPFEGNTEAFF.

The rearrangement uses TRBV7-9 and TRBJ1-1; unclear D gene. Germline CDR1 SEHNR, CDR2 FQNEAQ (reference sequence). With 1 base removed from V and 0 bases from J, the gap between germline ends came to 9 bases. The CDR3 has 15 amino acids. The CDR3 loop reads CASSLVPGMNTEAFF. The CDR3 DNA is TGTGCCAGCAGCTTAGTCCCGGGGATGAACACTGAAGCTTTCTTT.

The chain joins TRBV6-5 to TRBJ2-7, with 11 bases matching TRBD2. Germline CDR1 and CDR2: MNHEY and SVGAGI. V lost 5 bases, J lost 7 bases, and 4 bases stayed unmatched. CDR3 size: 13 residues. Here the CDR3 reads CASSLAGGGEQYF. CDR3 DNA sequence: TGTGCCAGCAGTCTAGCGGGAGGAGGGGAGCAGTACTTC.

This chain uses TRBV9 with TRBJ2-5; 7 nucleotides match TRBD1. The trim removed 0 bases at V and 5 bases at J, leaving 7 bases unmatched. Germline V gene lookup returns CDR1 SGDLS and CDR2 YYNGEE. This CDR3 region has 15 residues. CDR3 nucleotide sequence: TGTGCCAGCAGCGTAGATATAGGGGGCATTGAGACCCAGTACTTC. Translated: CASSVDIGGIETQYF.

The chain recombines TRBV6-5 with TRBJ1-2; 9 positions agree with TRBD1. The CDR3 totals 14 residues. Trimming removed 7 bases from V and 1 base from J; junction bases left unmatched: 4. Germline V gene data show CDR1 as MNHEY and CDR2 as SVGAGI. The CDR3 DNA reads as TGTGCCAGCAAGAGACAGGGGGGTAACTATGGCTACACCTTC. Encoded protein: CASKRQGGNYGYTF.

CDR3 nucleotides: TGCGCCAGCAGCCAACACAGGGTCTCCTACAATGAGCAGTTCTTC. Its translation: CASSQHRVSYNEQFF. The chain recombines TRBV4-3 with TRBJ2-1; tentatively, D is TRBD1 (6 bases). V shed 2 bases and J shed 0 bases, with 8 bases lying between them. Germline assignment: CDR1 LGHNA and CDR2 YSLEER. The CDR3 covers 15 residues.

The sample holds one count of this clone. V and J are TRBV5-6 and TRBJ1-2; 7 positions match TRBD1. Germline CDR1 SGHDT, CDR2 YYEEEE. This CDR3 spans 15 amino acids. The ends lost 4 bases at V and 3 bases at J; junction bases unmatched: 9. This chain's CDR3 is CASSRKTGSDYGYTF. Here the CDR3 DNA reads TGTGCCAGCAGCCGAAAGACAGGGTCGGACTATGGCTACACCTTC.

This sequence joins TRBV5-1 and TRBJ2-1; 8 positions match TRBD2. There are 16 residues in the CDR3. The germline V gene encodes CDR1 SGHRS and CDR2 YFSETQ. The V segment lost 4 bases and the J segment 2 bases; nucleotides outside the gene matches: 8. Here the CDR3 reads CASSRGGSAAYNEQFF. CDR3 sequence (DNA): TGCGCCAGCAGCCGGGGGGGGAGCGCCGCCTACAATGAGCAGTTCTTC.

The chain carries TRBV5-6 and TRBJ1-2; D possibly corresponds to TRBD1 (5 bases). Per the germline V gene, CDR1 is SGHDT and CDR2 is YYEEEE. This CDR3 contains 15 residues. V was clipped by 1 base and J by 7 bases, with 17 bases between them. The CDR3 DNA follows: TGTGCCAGCAGCTTGTCCGTGGGTGGAAGGGGTGGCTACACCTTC. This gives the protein CASSLSVGGRGGYTF.

This CDR3 is CAISERGGAYEQYF. Here the CDR3 DNA reads TGTGCCATCAGTGAGAGGGGTGGGGCCTACGAGCAGTACTTC. This rearrangement joins TRBV10-3 to TRBJ2-7, with D possibly matching TRBD1 (5 bases). The CDR3 totals 14 residues. With 2 bases removed from V and 2 bases from J, the gap between germline ends came to 10 bases. Germline CDR1 reads ENHRY; CDR2 reads SYGVKD.

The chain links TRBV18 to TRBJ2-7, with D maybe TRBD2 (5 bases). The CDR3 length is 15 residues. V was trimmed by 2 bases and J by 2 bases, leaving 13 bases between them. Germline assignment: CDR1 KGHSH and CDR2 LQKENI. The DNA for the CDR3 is TGTGCCAGCTCACCAACTGTGGGGAGAGCCTACGAGCAGTACTTC. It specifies CASSPTVGRAYEQYF.

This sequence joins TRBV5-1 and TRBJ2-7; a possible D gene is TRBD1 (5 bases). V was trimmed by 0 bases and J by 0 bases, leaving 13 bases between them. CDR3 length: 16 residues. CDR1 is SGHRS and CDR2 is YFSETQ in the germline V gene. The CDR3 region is CASSLVAGLGSYEQYF. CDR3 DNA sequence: TGCGCCAGCAGCTTGGTTGCAGGGTTAGGCTCCTACGAGCAGTACTTC. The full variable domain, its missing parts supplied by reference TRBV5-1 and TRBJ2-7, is KAGVTQTPRYLIKTRGQQVTLSCSPISGHRSVSWYQQTPGQGLQFLFEYFSETQRNKGNFPGRFSGRQFSNSRSEMNVSTLELGDSALYLCASSLVAGLGSYEQYFGPGTRLTVT.

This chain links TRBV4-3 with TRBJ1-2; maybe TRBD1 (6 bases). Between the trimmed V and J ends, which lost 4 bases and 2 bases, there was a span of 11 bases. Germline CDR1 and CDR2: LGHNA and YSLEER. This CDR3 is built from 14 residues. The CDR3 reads CASSPRGENYGYTF. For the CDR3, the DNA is TGCGCCAGCAGCCCCAGGGGAGAGAACTATGGCTACACCTTC.

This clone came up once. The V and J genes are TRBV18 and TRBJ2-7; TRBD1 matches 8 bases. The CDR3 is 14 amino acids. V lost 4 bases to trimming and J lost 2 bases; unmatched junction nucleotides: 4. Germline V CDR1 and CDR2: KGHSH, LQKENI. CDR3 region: CASSHRDRPYEQYF. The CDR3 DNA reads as TGTGCCAGCTCACATAGGGACAGGCCCTACGAGCAGTACTTC.

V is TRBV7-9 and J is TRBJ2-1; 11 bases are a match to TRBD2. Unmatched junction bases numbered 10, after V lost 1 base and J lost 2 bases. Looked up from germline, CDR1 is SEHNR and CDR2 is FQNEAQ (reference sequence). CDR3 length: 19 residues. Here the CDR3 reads CASSLVALAGGPTYNEQFF. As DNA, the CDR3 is TGTGCCAGCAGCTTAGTAGCTCTAGCGGGAGGCCCTACCTACAATGAGCAGTTCTTC.

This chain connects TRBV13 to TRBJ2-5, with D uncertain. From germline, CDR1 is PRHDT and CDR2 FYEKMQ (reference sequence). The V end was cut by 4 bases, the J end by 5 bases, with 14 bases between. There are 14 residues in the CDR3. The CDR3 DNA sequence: TGTGCCAGCAGCTCGCCGGGTGGTCGGGAGACCCAGTACTTC. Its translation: CASSSPGGRETQYF.

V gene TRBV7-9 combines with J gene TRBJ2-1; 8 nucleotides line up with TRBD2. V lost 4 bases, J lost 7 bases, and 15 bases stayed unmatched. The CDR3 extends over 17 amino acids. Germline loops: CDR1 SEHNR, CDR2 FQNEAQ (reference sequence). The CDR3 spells CASSSVGTGLGRNEQFF. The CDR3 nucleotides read TGTGCCAGCAGCTCCGTGGGGACGGGACTAGGGCGGAATGAGCAGTTCTTC.

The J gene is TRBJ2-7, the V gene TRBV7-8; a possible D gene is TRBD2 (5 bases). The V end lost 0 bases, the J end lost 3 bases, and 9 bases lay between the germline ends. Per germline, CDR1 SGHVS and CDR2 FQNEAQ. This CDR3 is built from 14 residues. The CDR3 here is CASSLAGLSYEQYF. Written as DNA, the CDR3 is TGTGCCAGCAGCTTAGCCGGACTCAGCTACGAGCAGTACTTC.

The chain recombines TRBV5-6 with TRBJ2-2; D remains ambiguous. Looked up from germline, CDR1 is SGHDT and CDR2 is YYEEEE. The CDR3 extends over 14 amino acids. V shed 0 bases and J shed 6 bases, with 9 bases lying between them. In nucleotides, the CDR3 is TGTGCCAGCAGCTTGGGACTTCTGGCCGGGGAGCTGTTTTTT. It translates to CASSLGLLAGELFF.

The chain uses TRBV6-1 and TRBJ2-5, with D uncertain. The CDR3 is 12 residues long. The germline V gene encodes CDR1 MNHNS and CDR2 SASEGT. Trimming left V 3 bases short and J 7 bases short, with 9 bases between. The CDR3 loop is CASSDRVGTQYF. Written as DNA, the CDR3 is TGTGCCAGCAGTGATCGGGTGGGGACCCAGTACTTC.

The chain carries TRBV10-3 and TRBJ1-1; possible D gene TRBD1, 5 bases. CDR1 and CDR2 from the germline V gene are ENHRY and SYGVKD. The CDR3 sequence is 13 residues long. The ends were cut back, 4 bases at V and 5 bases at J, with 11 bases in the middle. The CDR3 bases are TGTGCCATCAGTGTGGAGGGGAAAACTGAAGCTTTCTTT. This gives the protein CAISVEGKTEAFF.

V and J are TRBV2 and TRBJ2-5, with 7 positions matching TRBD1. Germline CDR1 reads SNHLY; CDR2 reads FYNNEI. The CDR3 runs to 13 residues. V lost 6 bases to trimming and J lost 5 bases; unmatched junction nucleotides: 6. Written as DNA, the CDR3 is TGTGCCAGCAGCTCACAGGGGTGGGAGACCCAGTACTTC. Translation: CASSSQGWETQYF.

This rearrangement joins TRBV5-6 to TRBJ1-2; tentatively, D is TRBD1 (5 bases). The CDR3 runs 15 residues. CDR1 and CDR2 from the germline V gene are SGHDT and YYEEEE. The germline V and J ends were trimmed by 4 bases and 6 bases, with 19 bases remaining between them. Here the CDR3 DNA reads TGTGCCAGCAGCCGCGGGATCCCAACAGGAAATGGCTACACCTTC. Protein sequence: CASSRGIPTGNGYTF.

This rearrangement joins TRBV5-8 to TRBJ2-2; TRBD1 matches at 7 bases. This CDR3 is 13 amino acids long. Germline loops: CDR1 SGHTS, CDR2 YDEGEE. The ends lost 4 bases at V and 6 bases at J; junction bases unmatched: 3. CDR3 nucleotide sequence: TGTGCCAGCAGCCGACAGGGTGCCGGGGAGCTGTTTTTT. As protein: CASSRQGAGELFF.

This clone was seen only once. DNA for the CDR3: TGTGCCAGCAGCCCTAACCTACTAGCGGGGGCCCCCTCCTACAATGAGCAGTTCTTC. As protein: CASSPNLLAGAPSYNEQFF. This chain joins TRBV5-4 and TRBJ2-1; TRBD2 matches at 11 bases. Germline V CDR1 and CDR2: SGHNT, YYREEE (reference sequence). Germline trimming cut 4 bases from V and 0 bases from J; bases unmatched to any gene: 12. The CDR3 has 19 amino acids.